This T cell receptor (beta chain) originates from a study of precursors of human CD4 cytotoxic T cells (dated 2018 in TCRdb). Background on the whole study: CD4+ memory subsets from under 15 donors in total were covered by the bulk TCR-seq analysis. Sequences for both the TCRalpha and TCRbeta chains came out of the TCR-seq analysis of 13 to 15 donors (table S7).

Overall study outcomes, separate from this receptor: Compared with TCM and TEM subsets, the IL-7Rhigh and IL-7R- TEMRA subsets had more restricted TCR repertoires, with lower diversity and more expanded clonotypes. Expanded effector clonotypes accounted for a larger share of IL-7Rhigh TEMRA clonotypes than of TEM or TCM clonotypes. The limitation that the direction of differentiation between precursor and effector cells cannot be definitively established by a human observational design was noted by the authors. Only about 95% of the 14 donors were included in some of the bulk TCR-seq comparisons, which suggests that not every subset was available for every donor.

To test whether a precursor-effector relationship exists among CD4 cytotoxic T cells, bulk UMI-based TCR sequencing was run on four sorted CD4+ memory subsets: TCM, TEM, IL-7Rhigh TEMRA, and IL-7R- TEMRA. The cells came from peripheral blood mononuclear cells that had been isolated from human blood. The instrument given in TCRdb is Illumina MiSeq. Per the authors' processing: Repertoire diversity was measured with the Shannon-Wiener index computed in VDJtools. Expanded TCRbeta clonotypes were defined as those with a clonotype frequency of at least 3. TCRdb reprocessed the public reads (quality trimming at Q25 with fastp, clone calling with MiXCR) and kept in-frame beta chains. Entries that share a CDR3 protein sequence are merged under the most common genes and DNA. The V and J calls shown here were made by TCRdb, not taken from the authors' results. The table of this sample itemizes 61 distinct CDR3 sequences.

At the junction V is shortened by 3 bases and J by 8 bases, with 15 bases in between. There are 14 amino acids in the CDR3, from cysteine to phenylalanine inclusive. The sequence is cut down to CDR3 DNA, 42 bases in frame from base 1. Per the germline V gene (reference sequence), SGHNT is the CDR1 and YYREEE is the CDR2. Comment on this clonotype: What this receptor recognizes is not known. Base qualities are not provided; no much larger clone lies one nucleotide away.

The chain joins TRBV5-4 to TRBJ2-4; TRBD1 might be the D gene, on 5 matching bases. Specimen: memory CD4+ T cells from blood (PBMCs). The sequence derives from a human donor in good health. In nucleotide form, the sequence is TGTGCCAGCAGCTCCTCCCGGACATCAGACATTCAGTACTTC. Translation gives CASSSSRTSDIQYF.